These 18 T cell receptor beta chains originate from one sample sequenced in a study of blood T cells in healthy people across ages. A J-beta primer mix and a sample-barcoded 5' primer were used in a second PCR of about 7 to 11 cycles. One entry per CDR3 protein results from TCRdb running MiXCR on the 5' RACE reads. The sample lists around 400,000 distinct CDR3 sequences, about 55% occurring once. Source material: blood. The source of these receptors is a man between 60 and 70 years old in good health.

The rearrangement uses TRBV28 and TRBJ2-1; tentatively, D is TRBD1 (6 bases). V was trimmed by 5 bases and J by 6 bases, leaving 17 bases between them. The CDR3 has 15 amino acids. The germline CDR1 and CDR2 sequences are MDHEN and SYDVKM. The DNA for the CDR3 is TGTGCCAGCAGTCTCGGCACAGGGCTTCCCAATGAGCAGTTCTTC. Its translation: CASSLGTGLPNEQFF. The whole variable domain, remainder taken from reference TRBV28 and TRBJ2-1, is DVKVTQSSRYLVKRTGEKVFLECVQDMDHENMFWYRQDPGLGLRLIYFSYDVKMKEKGDIPEGYSVSREKKERFSLILESASTNQTSMYLCASSLGTGLPNEQFFGPGTRLTVL.

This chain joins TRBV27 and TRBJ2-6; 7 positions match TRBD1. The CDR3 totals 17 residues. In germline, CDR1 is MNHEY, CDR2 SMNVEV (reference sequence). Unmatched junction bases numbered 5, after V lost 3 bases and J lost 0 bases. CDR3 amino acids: CASSFLRGSSGANVLTF. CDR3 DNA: TGTGCCAGCAGTTTCCTCAGGGGGAGCTCTGGGGCCAACGTCCTGACTTTC.

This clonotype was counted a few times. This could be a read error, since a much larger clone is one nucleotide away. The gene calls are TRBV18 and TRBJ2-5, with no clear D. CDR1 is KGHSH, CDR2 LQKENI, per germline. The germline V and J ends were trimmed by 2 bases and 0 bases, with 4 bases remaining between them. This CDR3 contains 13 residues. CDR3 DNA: TGTGCCAGCTCACCAGGGCACCAAGAGACCCAGTACTTC. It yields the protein CASSPGHQETQYF. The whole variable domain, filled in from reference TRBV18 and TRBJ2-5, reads NAGVMQNPRHLVRRRGQEARLRCSPMKGHSHVYWYRQLPEEGLKFMVYLQKENIIDESGMPKERFSAEFPKEGPSILRIQQVVRGDSAAYFCASSPGHQETQYFGPGTRLLVL.

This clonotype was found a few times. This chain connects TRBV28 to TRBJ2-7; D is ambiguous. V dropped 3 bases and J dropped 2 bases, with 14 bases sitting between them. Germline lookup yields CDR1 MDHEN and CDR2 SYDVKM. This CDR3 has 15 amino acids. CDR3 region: CASSFDPSRAYEQYF. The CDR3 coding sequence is TGTGCCAGCAGTTTTGACCCATCAAGGGCCTACGAGCAGTACTTC.

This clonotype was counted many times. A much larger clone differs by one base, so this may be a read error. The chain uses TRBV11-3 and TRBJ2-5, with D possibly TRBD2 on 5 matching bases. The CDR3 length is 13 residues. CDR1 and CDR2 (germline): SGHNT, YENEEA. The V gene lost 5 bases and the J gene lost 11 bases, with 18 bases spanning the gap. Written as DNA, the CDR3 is TGTGCCAGCAGCCACCCGGGAAGGAACCAGCAGTACTTC. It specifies CASSHPGRNQQYF.

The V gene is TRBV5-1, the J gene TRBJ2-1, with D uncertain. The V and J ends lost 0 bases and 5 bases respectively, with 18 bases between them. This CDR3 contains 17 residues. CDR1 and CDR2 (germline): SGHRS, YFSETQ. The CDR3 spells CASSLGVRPRQNNEQFF. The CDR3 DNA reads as TGCGCCAGCAGCTTGGGGGTGCGACCGCGCCAAAACAATGAGCAGTTCTTC.

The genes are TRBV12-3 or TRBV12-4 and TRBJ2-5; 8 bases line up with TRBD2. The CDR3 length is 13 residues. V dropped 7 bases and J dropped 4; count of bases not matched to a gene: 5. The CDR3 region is CASKAGGLETQYF. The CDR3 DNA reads TGTGCCAGCAAGGCGGGGGGACTAGAGACCCAGTACTTC.

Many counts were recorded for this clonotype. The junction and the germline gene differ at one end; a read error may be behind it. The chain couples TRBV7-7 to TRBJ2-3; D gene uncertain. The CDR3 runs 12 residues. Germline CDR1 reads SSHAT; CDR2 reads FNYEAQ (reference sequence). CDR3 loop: CASSPGGYTQYF. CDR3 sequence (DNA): TGTGCTAGCAGCCCCGGTGGTTATACGCAGTATTTT.

The CDR3 sequence: CASSPGYDTQYF. The CDR3 DNA sequence: TGCGCCAGCAGCCCCGGGTATGATACGCAGTATTTT. The rearrangement links TRBV5-1 to TRBJ2-3, with D uncertain. Germline-derived CDR1 and CDR2 are SGHRS and YFSETQ. The CDR3 is made up of 12 amino acids. Between the trimmed V and J ends, which lost 4 bases and 6 bases, there was a span of 9 bases.

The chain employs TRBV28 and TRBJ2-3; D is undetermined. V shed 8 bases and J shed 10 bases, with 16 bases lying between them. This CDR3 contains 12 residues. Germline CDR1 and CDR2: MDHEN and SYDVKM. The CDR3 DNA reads TGTGCCAGCGCCGTGTCGTTAGAGGCGCAGTATTTT. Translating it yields CASAVSLEAQYF.

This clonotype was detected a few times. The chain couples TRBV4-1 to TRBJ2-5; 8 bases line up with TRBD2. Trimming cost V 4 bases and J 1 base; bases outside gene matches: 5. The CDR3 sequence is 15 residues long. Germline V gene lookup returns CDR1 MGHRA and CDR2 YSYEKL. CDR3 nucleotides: TGCGCCAGCAGCCTAGCGGGGAGGCCCCAAGAGACCCAGTACTTC. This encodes CASSLAGRPQETQYF.

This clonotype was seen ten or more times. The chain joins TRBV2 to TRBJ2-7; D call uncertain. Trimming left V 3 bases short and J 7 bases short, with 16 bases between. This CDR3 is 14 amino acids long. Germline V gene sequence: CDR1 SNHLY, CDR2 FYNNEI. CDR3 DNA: TGTGCCAGCAGTGAGAGTCAGCTGACTCGAGAGCAGTACTTC. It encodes CASSESQLTREQYF.

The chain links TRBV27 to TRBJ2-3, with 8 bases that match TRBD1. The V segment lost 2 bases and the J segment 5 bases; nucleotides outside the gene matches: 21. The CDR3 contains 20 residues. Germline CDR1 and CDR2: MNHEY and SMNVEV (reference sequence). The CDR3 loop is CASSLLMKAGGFGTLDTQYF. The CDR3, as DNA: TGTGCCAGCAGTTTACTAATGAAGGCAGGGGGCTTTGGGACTTTAGATACGCAGTATTTT.

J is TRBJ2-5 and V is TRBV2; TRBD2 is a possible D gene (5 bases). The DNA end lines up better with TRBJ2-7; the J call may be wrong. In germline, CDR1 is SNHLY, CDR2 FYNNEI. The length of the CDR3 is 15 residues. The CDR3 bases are TGTGCCAGCAGTGAAGGGTCCGTAGCGCCAAGCGAGCAGTACTTC. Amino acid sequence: CASSEGSVAPSEQYF.

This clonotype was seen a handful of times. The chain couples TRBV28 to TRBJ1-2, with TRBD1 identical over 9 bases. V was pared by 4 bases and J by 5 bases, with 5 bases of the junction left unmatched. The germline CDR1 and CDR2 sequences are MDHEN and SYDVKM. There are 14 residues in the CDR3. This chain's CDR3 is CASSSTGTGYGYTF. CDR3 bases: TGTGCCAGCAGTTCAACCGGGACAGGGTATGGCTACACCTTC.

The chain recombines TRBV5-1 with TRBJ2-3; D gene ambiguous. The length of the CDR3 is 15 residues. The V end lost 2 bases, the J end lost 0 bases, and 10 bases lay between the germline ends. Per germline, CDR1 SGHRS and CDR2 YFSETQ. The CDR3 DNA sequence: TGCGCCAGCAGCTTCCGGGTCCCTAGCACAGATACGCAGTATTTT. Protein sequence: CASSFRVPSTDTQYF.

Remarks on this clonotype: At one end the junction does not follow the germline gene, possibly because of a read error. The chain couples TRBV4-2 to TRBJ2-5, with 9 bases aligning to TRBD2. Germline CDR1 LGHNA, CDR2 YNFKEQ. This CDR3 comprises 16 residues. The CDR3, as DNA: TGTGCCGGCAGCCAAGGTTCTAGCGGGACTCAAGAGACCCAGTACTTC. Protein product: CAGSQGSSGTQETQYF.

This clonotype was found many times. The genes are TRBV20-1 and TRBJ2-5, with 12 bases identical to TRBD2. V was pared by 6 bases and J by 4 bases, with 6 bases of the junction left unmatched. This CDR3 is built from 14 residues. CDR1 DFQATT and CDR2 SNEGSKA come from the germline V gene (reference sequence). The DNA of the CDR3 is TGCAGTGCACCTAGGACTAGCGGGACAGAGACCCAGTACTTC. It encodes CSAPRTSGTETQYF.